This TCR beta chain was recorded in a study of T cell responses to AZD1222 COVID-19 vaccine. Study findings and constraints: Increases in Spike-specific TCR breadth and depth were seen after two AZD1222 doses.

Method: immunoSEQ multiplex PCR; TCRdb's copy keeps in-frame clones and lacks some. This sample has around 120,000 clones, with approximately 85% found just once. The CDR3 runs 12 residues. V was cut by 5 bases and J by 6 bases, with 7 bases left in between. Germline-derived CDR1 and CDR2 are SGHTA and FQGNSA. About this clone: Its target is unknown.

The chain is built from TRBV7-2 and TRBJ2-2; D remains unclear. Sample: peripheral blood, taken on day 0 of MenACWY control vaccination. This clonotype was obtained from an adult in good health. The CDR3 loop is CASSRLAGELFF. As DNA, the CDR3 is TGTGCCAGCAGCCGCCTGGCCGGGGAGCTGTTTTTT.